This entry concerns a single T cell receptor beta chain. The data stem from a study of T cell changes during pregnancy in multiple sclerosis. The CDR3 spans 16 residues. Trimming removed 6 bases from V and 4 bases from J; junction bases left unmatched: 13. Germline-derived CDR1 and CDR2 are MNHNY and SVGAGI (reference sequence). Assay: immunoSEQ multiplex PCR; the TCRdb copy retains only in-frame clones and omits some. The sample lists 100,000 or so clones; approximately 90% were seen once. This TCR was recovered from a female donor with multiple sclerosis, enrolled in a pregnancy study. Sequences were derived from peripheral blood, sampled in the second trimester of pregnancy. The V call is TRBV6-6, the J call TRBJ2-5; 8 nucleotides match TRBD2. The CDR3 loop is CASSIRRDSGAETQYF. CDR3 coding DNA: TGTGCCAGCAGCATCAGGAGGGATAGCGGGGCAGAGACCCAGTACTTC.